The TCR beta chain under discussion was sequenced for a study of blood T cell repertoires in COVID-19. Only in-frame clones appear in the TCRdb table, and some are missing; sequencing was by immunoSEQ multiplex PCR. The sample holds 45,000 to 55,000 clones, approximately 78% seen once. With 5 bases clipped from V and 4 bases from J, the junction kept 8 bases outside the gene matches. The V gene's germline CDR1 is MNHEY and CDR2 SVGAGI. The CDR3 runs 15 residues. The sequencing input was PBMCs or T cells enriched from blood (not recorded which). The chain combines TRBV6-5 with TRBJ2-3, with 8 bases lining up with TRBD1. This sequence was found in a woman aged 50 to 60 with acute COVID-19. The CDR3 protein is CASSPGGPYSDTQYF. The CDR3 DNA reads TGTGCCAGCAGTCCAGGGGGCCCGTATTCAGATACGCAGTATTTT.